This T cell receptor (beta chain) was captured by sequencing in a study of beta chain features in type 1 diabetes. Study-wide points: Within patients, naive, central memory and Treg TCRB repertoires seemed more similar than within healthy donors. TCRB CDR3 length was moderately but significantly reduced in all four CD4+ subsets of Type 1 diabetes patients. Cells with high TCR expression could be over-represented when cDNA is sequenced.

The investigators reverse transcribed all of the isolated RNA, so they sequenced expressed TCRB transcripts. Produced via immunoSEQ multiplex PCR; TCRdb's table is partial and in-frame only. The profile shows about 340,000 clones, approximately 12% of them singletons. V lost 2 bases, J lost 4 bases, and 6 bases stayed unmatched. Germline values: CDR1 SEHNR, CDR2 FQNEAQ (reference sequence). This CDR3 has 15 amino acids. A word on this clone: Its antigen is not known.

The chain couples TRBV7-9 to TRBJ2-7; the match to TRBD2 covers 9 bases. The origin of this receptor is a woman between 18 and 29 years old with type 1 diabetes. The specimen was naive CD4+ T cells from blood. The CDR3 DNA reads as TGTGCCAGCAGCTTACTGGCTAGCGGGACTTACGAGCAGTACTTC. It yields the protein CASSLLASGTYEQYF.